Listed here are 20 T cell receptor beta chains from one sample, sequenced in a study of blood T cell repertoires in COVID-19. TCRdb keeps only in-frame clones here, not all; method: immunoSEQ multiplex PCR. The sample holds approximately 260,000 clones, roughly 90% seen once. Sequencing was done on a sample of peripheral blood. Every receptor here comes from a man in his fifties with acute or convalescent COVID-19.

The DNA for the CDR3 is TGTGCCAGCAGCTCCGCCGGGGGACGGGAAGCTTTCTTT. Its protein is CASSSAGGREAFF. The chain employs TRBV5-6 and TRBJ1-1, with a possible D match to TRBD1 (5 bases). Germline CDR1 is SGHDT and CDR2 is YYEEEE. This CDR3 has 13 amino acids. V shed 3 bases and J shed 8 bases, with 14 bases lying between them. The full variable domain, completed using reference TRBV5-6 and TRBJ1-1, is DAGVTQSPTHLIKTRGQQVTLRCSPKSGHDTVSWYQQALGQGPQFIFQYYEEEERQRGNFPDRFSGHQFPNYSSELNVNALLLGDSALYLCASSSAGGREAFFGQGTRLTVV.

The gene calls are TRBV7-3 and TRBJ1-1, with TRBD1 matching 10 bases. This CDR3 region has 17 residues. Germline V gene data show CDR1 as SGHTA and CDR2 as FQGTGA. With 2 bases clipped from V and 11 bases from J, the junction kept 17 bases outside the gene matches. CDR3 residues: CASSLAPAPTGGEGAFF. The CDR3 nucleotides are TGTGCCAGCAGCTTAGCCCCCGCACCGACAGGGGGCGAGGGGGCTTTCTTT.

This chain joins TRBV7-2 and TRBJ2-2, with D possibly being TRBD2 (7 bases). V lost 2 bases to trimming and J lost 3 bases, with 13 bases between them. Per germline, CDR1 SGHTA and CDR2 FQGNSA. The CDR3 is 16 amino acids. The CDR3 sequence is CASSLRGGGHTGELFF. CDR3 DNA: TGTGCCAGCAGCTTAAGAGGGGGGGGCCACACCGGGGAGCTGTTTTTT.

V gene TRBV28 combines with J gene TRBJ2-3; weak D call: TRBD1 (6 bases). This CDR3 has 14 residues. CDR1 MDHEN and CDR2 SYDVKM come from the germline V gene. Trimming cost V 6 bases and J 2 bases, with 12 bases left between them. This chain's CDR3 is CASSDRLYTDTQYF. The CDR3 DNA reads TGTGCCAGCAGCGACAGGCTCTACACAGATACGCAGTATTTT.

CDR3 protein: CASWHMNTEAFF. In DNA form, the CDR3 reads TGTGCCAGCTGGCATATGAACACTGAAGCTTTCTTT. The rearrangement joins TRBV6-5 to TRBJ1-1; no clear D gene. V lost 8 bases to trimming and J lost 0 bases, with 7 bases between them. CDR3 length: 12 residues. Per germline, CDR1 MNHEY and CDR2 SVGAGI.

The chain carries TRBV12-3 or TRBV12-4 and TRBJ2-7, with 7 nucleotides matching TRBD2. This CDR3 contains 13 residues. The J segment lost 6 bases and the V segment lost 6 bases, leaving 8 bases of the junction unmatched. The CDR3: CASRPGTTAEQYF. CDR3 DNA: TGTGCCAGCAGGCCCGGGACTACAGCCGAGCAGTACTTC.

The V and J genes are TRBV4-2 and TRBJ1-2, with 7 bases that match TRBD1. Germline lookup yields CDR1 LGHNA and CDR2 YNFKEQ. V trimming: 0 bases; J trimming: 3 bases; junction bases outside the gene matches: 4. CDR3 length: 15 amino acids. CDR3 loop: CASSQDGGGYYGYTF. Here the CDR3 DNA reads TGTGCCAGCAGCCAAGATGGAGGGGGCTACTATGGCTACACCTTC.

The genes are TRBV21-1 and TRBJ1-5. TRBV21-1 is a pseudogene segment. The CDR3 contains 14 residues. In DNA, the CDR3 is TGTGCCAGCAGCAGAGGGTTACACAATCAGCCCCAGCATTTT. Translation: CASSRGLHNQPQHF.

This rearrangement joins TRBV4-2 to TRBJ2-5; D possibly corresponds to TRBD1 (6 bases). CDR3 length equals 13 residues. Trimming shortened V by 4 bases and J by 3 bases, and 9 bases separated the two germline ends. Germline-derived CDR1 and CDR2 are LGHNA and YNFKEQ. The CDR3 region has the DNA TGTGCCAGCAGCCGGCCAGGGGAAGAGACCCAGTACTTC. Its protein product is CASSRPGEETQYF.

Only one count was recorded for this clone. The chain couples TRBV19 to TRBJ1-3; D may be TRBD1 (5 bases). The length of the CDR3 is 16 residues. The V gene lost 5 bases and the J gene lost 0 bases, with 14 bases spanning the gap. Per the germline V gene, CDR1 is LNHDA and CDR2 is SQIVND (reference sequence). CDR3 DNA sequence: TGTGCCAGTAGTCCGGCGGGGGGACTCTCTGGAAACACCATATATTTT. Translation: CASSPAGGLSGNTIYF. Filled out from reference TRBV19 and TRBJ1-3, the complete variable domain reads DGGITQSPKYLFRKEGQNVTLSCEQNLNHDAMYWYRQDPGQGLRLIYYSQIVNDFQKGDIAEGYSVSREKKESFPLTVTSAQKNPTAFYLCASSPAGGLSGNTIYFGEGSWLTVV.

This chain joins TRBV12-3 or TRBV12-4 and TRBJ2-7, with TRBD2 as a possible D gene (5 bases). The CDR3 totals 13 residues. The V gene lost 10 bases and the J gene lost 0 bases, with 13 bases spanning the gap. The CDR3 protein is CATTRGSSYEQYF. The CDR3 bases are TGTGCCACTACCCGTGGGAGCTCCTACGAGCAGTACTTC.

The genes are TRBV12-5 and TRBJ2-3, with 8 bases aligning to TRBD2. Per the germline V gene, CDR1 is LGHNT and CDR2 is FRNRAP. The CDR3 is 17 residues long. V shed 2 bases and J 7 bases; nucleotides not matched to a gene: 14. The chain's CDR3 is CASGLPPSDGGGYTQYF. As DNA, the CDR3 is TGTGCTAGTGGTTTGCCCCCTTCGGATGGCGGGGGGTATACGCAGTATTTT. The full variable domain, its missing parts supplied by reference TRBV12-5 and TRBJ2-3, is DARVTQTPRHKVTEMGQEVTMRCQPILGHNTVFWYRQTMMQGLELLAYFRNRAPLDDSGMPKDRFSAEMPDATLATLKIQPSEPRDSAVYFCASGLPPSDGGGYTQYFGPGTRLTVL.

Worth noting for this clone: A junction boundary mismatches the germline segment, possibly from a read error. This rearrangement joins TRBV7-9 to TRBJ2-1; TRBD2 agrees at 11 bases. The V gene's germline CDR1 is SEHNR and CDR2 FQNEAQ (reference sequence). The CDR3 covers 14 residues. DNA of the CDR3: TGTGCCAGCAGCATAGCGGGGGGGCGCAATGAGCAGTTCTTC. Translated: CASSIAGGRNEQFF.

The rearrangement uses TRBV7-9 and TRBJ1-3; the match to TRBD1 covers 8 bases. V trimming: 5 bases; J trimming: 4 bases; junction bases outside the gene matches: 4. Germline V gives CDR1 SEHNR, CDR2 FQNEAQ (reference sequence). This CDR3 is 14 amino acids long. The CDR3 coding sequence is TGTGCCAGCAGCCCGGACAGGGTGGGAAACACCATATATTTT. Its translation is CASSPDRVGNTIYF.

The chain uses TRBV5-1 and TRBJ2-1; 9 bases map to TRBD1. Per the germline V gene, CDR1 is SGHRS and CDR2 is YFSETQ. This CDR3 is 16 amino acids long. J gave up 8 bases and V 4 bases, and 13 bases lay outside the gene matches. CDR3 nucleotides: TGCGCCAGCAGCCCCCCCCGGACAGGGGATCCCGATGAGCAGTTCTTC. This sequence encodes CASSPPRTGDPDEQFF.

Only a few counts were recorded for this clone. The chain recombines TRBV19 with TRBJ1-1, with 9 bases aligning to TRBD1. This CDR3 comprises 13 residues. From germline, CDR1 is LNHDA and CDR2 SQIVND (reference sequence). With 7 bases clipped from V and 6 bases from J, the junction kept 6 bases outside the gene matches. CDR3 sequence: CASKDRGSAEAFF. CDR3 sequence (DNA): TGTGCCAGTAAGGACAGGGGTTCGGCTGAAGCTTTCTTT.

This sequence joins TRBV25-1 and TRBJ1-6, with D possibly being TRBD1 (6 bases). The germline V gene has CDR1 MGHDK and CDR2 SYGVNS. The CDR3 length is 18 residues. The V gene lost 6 bases and the J gene lost 0 bases, with 18 bases spanning the gap. This CDR3 is CASRETQGPTSYNSPLHF. CDR3 DNA sequence: TGTGCCAGCAGGGAGACACAGGGCCCGACCTCCTATAATTCACCCCTCCACTTT.

The V call is TRBV7-6, the J call TRBJ1-3, with 10 bases matching TRBD1. CDR1 and CDR2 (germline): SGHVS, FNYEAQ. The CDR3 runs 15 residues. The J segment lost 4 bases and the V segment lost 5 bases, leaving 5 bases of the junction unmatched. CDR3 sequence (DNA): TGTGCCAGCAGCAAACCGGGACAGGGGGGAAACACCATATATTTT. Translating it yields CASSKPGQGGNTIYF.

V is TRBV5-4 and J is TRBJ2-5; possible D gene TRBD2, 7 bases. CDR3 length: 17 amino acids. Looked up from germline, CDR1 is SGHNT and CDR2 is YYREEE (reference sequence). The V end lost 0 bases, the J end lost 4 bases, and 19 bases lay between the germline ends. CDR3 in amino acids: CASSLAGGQRGGETQYF. The CDR3, as DNA: TGTGCCAGCAGCTTGGCCGGGGGGCAGCGGGGCGGAGAGACCCAGTACTTC.

The chain carries TRBV5-1 and TRBJ1-1, with 8 bases matching TRBD1. This CDR3 comprises 14 residues. The V segment lost 4 bases and the J segment 0 bases; nucleotides outside the gene matches: 2. Germline V gene data show CDR1 as SGHRS and CDR2 as YFSETQ. This CDR3 reads CASSRQGLNTEAFF. The CDR3 nucleotides read TGCGCCAGCAGCCGACAGGGGTTGAACACTGAAGCTTTCTTT.